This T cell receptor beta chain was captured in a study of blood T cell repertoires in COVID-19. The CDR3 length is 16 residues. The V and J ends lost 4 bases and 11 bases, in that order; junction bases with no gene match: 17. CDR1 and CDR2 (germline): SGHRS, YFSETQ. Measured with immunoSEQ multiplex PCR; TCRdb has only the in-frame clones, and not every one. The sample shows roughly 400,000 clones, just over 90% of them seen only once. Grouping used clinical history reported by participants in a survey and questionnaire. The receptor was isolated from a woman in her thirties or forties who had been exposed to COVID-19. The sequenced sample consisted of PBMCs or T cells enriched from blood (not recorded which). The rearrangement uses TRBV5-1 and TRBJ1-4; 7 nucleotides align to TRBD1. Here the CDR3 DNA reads TGCGCCAGCAGCCCCCTCGCGGACAGGTCGGGCAATAAACTGTTTTTT. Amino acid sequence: CASSPLADRSGNKLFF.